This T cell receptor beta chain was sequenced for a study of a mutant IDH1 vaccine in newly diagnosed glioma. Whole-study context: Patients underwent eight vaccinations, which took place in weeks 1, 3, 5, 7, 11, 15, 19 and 23. Commencement of vaccination occurred 4-6 weeks following radiotherapy alone, or concurrently with temozolomide cycles. Radiotherapy, temozolomide, or both had been given previously, and both were given to most.

Stated time point: week 5, during vaccination. One vaccine dose held 300 ug of mutant IDH1 20-mer peptide and came with topical imiquimod. New WHO grade 3 or 4 astrocytomas that were IDH1-mutant and ATRX-lost had been found in donors. Details on this clone: Its matching antigen is unknown.

TCRdb's table, derived via immunoSEQ multiplex PCR, lists solely in-frame clones and lacks some. The sample has over 45,000 clones, around four fifths seen once. The germline V and J ends were trimmed by 0 bases and 6 bases, with 12 bases remaining between them. Germline CDR1 and CDR2: SGHRS and YFSETQ. The CDR3 has 15 amino acids. V and J are TRBV5-1 and TRBJ1-4, with D possibly TRBD1 on 5 matching bases. Here the sequenced sample was PBMCs, taken from a glioma patient whose treatment included an IDH1 peptide vaccine. The sequence derives from a woman aged 50 to 60 with glioma. The CDR3 nucleotides read TGCGCCAGCAGCTTGGCCCACCAGGGTGATGAAAAACTGTTTTTT. Protein sequence: CASSLAHQGDEKLFF.